In its sample, the clone carrying this T cell receptor beta chain was seen many times. What it binds is not known. This sample was included in a study of T cells in Graves' hyperthyroidism and ophthalmopathy. Whole-study context: At initial diagnosis, before any treatment had begun, peripheral blood was obtained.

The CDR3 length is 16 residues. Germline CDR1 is SGDLS and CDR2 is YYNGEE. Deletions cut 2 bases from V and 6 bases from J, with 15 bases between. Study-level points and caveats: Progression to ophthalmopathy was predicted a median of approximately 6.4 months early.

Reasons for excluding patients were uncontrolled infection, other autoimmune disease, pregnancy or lactation. From more than 9.5 ml of fresh peripheral blood, PBMCs were isolated. What was amplified from RNA transcripts were TCR beta CDR3 regions. First-round RT-PCR with HTBI primers amplified the TCR CDR3 region. One entry per CDR3 protein, called by TCRdb with MiXCR from the multiplex PCR reads. The sample yields under 400,000 distinct CDR3 sequences, 21% seen once. Sequenced input: blood. The source is a woman in her forties or fifties with Graves' hyperthyroidism. The V gene is TRBV9, the J gene TRBJ1-6; no reliable D call. CDR3 loop: CASSVGRFPFNSPLHF. CDR3 in DNA: TGTGCCAGCAGCGTGGGCAGATTCCCCTTTAATTCACCCCTCCACTTT.